The rows below give T cell receptor beta chains drawn from one sample of a study of blood T cell repertoires in COVID-19. TCRdb keeps only in-frame clones here, not all; method: immunoSEQ multiplex PCR. The repertoire holds 100,000 to 150,000 clones, with about 85% as singletons. Material: peripheral blood. The receptors originated from a man older than 75 with active or convalescent COVID-19. CDR3s include the opening cysteine and the closing phenylalanine or tryptophan. The D gene is left open where the match is weak. The size entry is marked missing in some rows and otherwise reads once, few, many or a size class.

D gene,CDR3 length,V gene,J gene,clone size,CDR3 protein
NA,14,TRBV7-2,TRBJ1-1,NA,CASSLIPGGTEAFF
NA,14,TRBV7-8,TRBJ1-1,once,CASSLVTAGTEAFF
TRBD1,15,TRBV7-9,TRBJ2-7,NA,CASSLRQGTSHEQYF
NA,13,TRBV7-2,TRBJ2-5,NA,CASSLYGQETQYF
NA,13,TRBV9,TRBJ2-7,NA,CASSVLGADEQYF
NA,14,TRBV15,TRBJ1-1,NA,CATSRARRNTEAFF
NA,13,TRBV3-1/TRBV3-2,TRBJ2-2,few,CASSQSTTGELFF
NA,11,TRBV5-5,TRBJ2-3,few,CASSLTDTQYF
NA,14,TRBV19,TRBJ2-4,NA,CASSIGASNPIQYF
NA,11,TRBV5-5,TRBJ2-5,NA,CASTVQETQYF
NA,15,TRBV28,TRBJ1-2,NA,CASSLSRARARGYTF
TRBD2,15,TRBV6-1,TRBJ2-5,NA,CASSEAAGEQETQYF
NA,14,TRBV5-6,TRBJ1-4,NA,CASNLGTNQEKLFF
TRBD2,15,TRBV2,TRBJ2-7,NA,CASSSLGGGPSEQYF
NA,15,TRBV11-3,TRBJ2-7,NA,CASSLGARRSYEQYF
NA,12,TRBV7-3,TRBJ2-1,NA,CASSVLGAEQFF
NA,16,TRBV24-1,TRBJ1-2,NA,CATSDGGVGPNYGYTF
NA,14,TRBV7-2,TRBJ2-7,few,CASSFVAVLYEQYF
NA,15,TRBV4-1,TRBJ2-1,NA,CASSQEVASPLGQFF
NA,15,TRBV24-1,TRBJ1-1,few,CATSDPSRDTARAFF
NA,13,TRBV7-2,TRBJ2-1,NA,CASSQPTSNEQFF
NA,16,TRBV5-1,TRBJ1-4,NA,CASSFYLAGTNEKLFF
NA,14,TRBV7-2,TRBJ2-7,NA,CASSISGSSYEQYF
NA,15,TRBV2,TRBJ2-1,NA,CASSEALVLHNEQFF
NA,12,TRBV7-8,TRBJ1-2,once,CASSFEGTGYTF
NA,11,TRBV29-1,TRBJ2-1,once,CSAGPRETQFF
TRBD2,16,TRBV24-1,TRBJ2-3,once,CATSDPGLAGADTQYF
TRBD1,14,TRBV9,TRBJ1-2,NA,CASSVGQANYGYTF
NA,16,TRBV7-2,TRBJ1-6,once,CASRGRGTGGGSPLHF
NA,17,TRBV7-9,TRBJ2-1,NA,CASSRPPYPDTYNEQFF
NA,17,TRBV9,TRBJ1-6,NA,CASSVGLGTGDGSPLHF
NA,15,TRBV5-1,TRBJ2-3,NA,CASSLERASTDTQYF
TRBD2,17,TRBV5-1,TRBJ2-3,NA,CASSAGLAGGLADTQYF
NA,13,TRBV18,TRBJ2-1,few,CASSRGTPNEQFF
TRBD2,15,TRBV7-3,TRBJ2-1,NA,CASSQLAGGYNEQFF
NA,14,TRBV27,TRBJ1-2,once,CASSLGPPGYGYTF
TRBD2,14,TRBV6-4,TRBJ2-1,NA,CASSDGWTRGEQFF
TRBD1,15,TRBV18,TRBJ1-6,NA,CASSPRQGVNSPLHF
NA,11,TRBV6-5,TRBJ2-7,NA,CASSYINEQYF
NA,15,TRBV10-3,TRBJ1-1,NA,CAISELEGFSTEAFF
TRBD1,15,TRBV15,TRBJ2-3,NA,CATSRDGTGADTQYF
NA,14,TRBV5-8,TRBJ1-4,NA,CASSLGLQREKLFF
NA,15,TRBV5-4,TRBJ2-6,NA,CASSFGYTGANVLTF
NA,11,TRBV30,TRBJ1-2,NA,CAWGRNYGYTF
TRBD1,16,TRBV6-2/TRBV6-3,TRBJ1-5,NA,CASNPGQGFGNQPQHF
NA,14,TRBV5-1,TRBJ1-1,NA,CASSLSGENTEAFF
TRBD1,16,TRBV28,TRBJ2-7,NA,CASSLMSVTGHLKQYF
NA,14,TRBV7-2,TRBJ2-6,NA,CASSATAGGNVLTF
NA,13,TRBV19,TRBJ2-1,NA,CASSIDLEGLLFF
NA,14,TRBV19,TRBJ1-1,NA,CASSTLDRNTEAFF
NA,14,TRBV2,TRBJ2-7,NA,CASSESGTPYEQYF
TRBD2,16,TRBV6-5,TRBJ2-7,NA,CASSYSGLAGGFEQYF
NA,16,TRBV15,TRBJ1-4,NA,CATRGQGDPWGEKLFF
TRBD1,13,TRBV6-5,TRBJ1-2,NA,CASRRQGEDGYTF